One sample yielded the 10 T cell receptor beta chains listed below, sequenced in a study of spatial heterogeneity in lung cancer. TCRdb used MiXCR to reprocess the 5' RACE reads, holding one entry per CDR3 protein. This table holds 50,000 to 75,000 distinct CDR3 sequences, about 5.9% found once. Specified time point: sample taken at primary tumor resection. The sequencing used PBMCs, collected at surgery. The receptors here all came from a female donor with early-stage non-small cell lung cancer.

This clonotype was seen only a few times. The chain is built from TRBV20-1 and TRBJ2-5, with 10 bases identical to TRBD1. The CDR3 sequence is 15 residues long. CDR1 and CDR2 from the germline V gene are DFQATT and SNEGSKA (reference sequence). With V trimmed by 4 bases and J by 0 bases, 5 bases remained unmatched. CDR3 amino acids: CSATGQGVHQETQYF. CDR3 nucleotide sequence: TGCAGTGCTACAGGACAGGGGGTCCACCAAGAGACCCAGTACTTC.

The sample holds many counts of this clonotype. The rearrangement uses TRBV20-1 and TRBJ1-5, with 7 nucleotides matching TRBD1. Per the germline V gene, CDR1 is DFQATT and CDR2 is SNEGSKA (reference sequence). J was trimmed by 1 base and V by 3 bases; bases with no gene match: 6. This CDR3 region has 15 residues. Written as DNA, the CDR3 is TGCAGTGCTAGCCGTACGACAGGGAGCAATCAGCCCCAGCATTTT. Protein sequence: CSASRTTGSNQPQHF.

This clonotype was observed at least ten times. The V call is TRBV29-1, the J call TRBJ2-7; 8 bases match TRBD1. Germline lookup yields CDR1 SQVTM and CDR2 ANQGSEA. Unmatched junction bases numbered 5, after V lost 2 bases and J lost 2 bases. The CDR3 runs to 14 residues. The CDR3 protein is CSVELPGGPYEQYF. CDR3 DNA sequence: TGCAGCGTTGAACTCCCAGGGGGCCCCTACGAGCAGTACTTC.

V usage is TRBV20-1 and J usage is TRBJ2-1; weak D call: TRBD1 (6 bases). Trimming took off 5 bases at V and 2 bases at J, with 10 bases between the two ends. Germline assignment: CDR1 DFQATT and CDR2 SNEGSKA (reference sequence). There are 13 residues in the CDR3. Written as DNA, the CDR3 is TGCAGTGCTCAACAGGGTACCTACAATGAGCAGTTCTTC. Translating gives CSAQQGTYNEQFF.

This clonotype has just a few counts. The chain joins TRBV5-1 to TRBJ1-2; D is unresolved. Trimming took off 0 bases at V and 5 bases at J, with 8 bases between the two ends. CDR3 length: 13 amino acids. Germline CDR1 reads SGHRS; CDR2 reads YFSETQ. In DNA form, the CDR3 reads TGCGCCAGCAGCTTGGACAGCATGTATGGCTACACCTTC. The encoded protein is CASSLDSMYGYTF.

V is TRBV3-1 and J is TRBJ2-3, with 8 bases lining up with TRBD2. CDR3 length equals 15 residues. Per germline, CDR1 LGHDT and CDR2 YNNKEL (reference sequence). Trimming cost V 3 bases and J 0 bases; bases outside gene matches: 2. The CDR3 loop reads CASSQPSGSTDTQYF. CDR3 sequence (DNA): TGTGCCAGCAGCCAGCCTAGCGGGAGCACAGATACGCAGTATTTT.

The V and J genes are TRBV7-9 and TRBJ2-4; D unresolved. The CDR3 contains 15 residues. Trimming pared 1 base from V and 2 bases from J, leaving 9 bases between. Germline V CDR1 and CDR2: SEHNR, FQNEAQ (reference sequence). CDR3 DNA: TGTGCCAGCAGCTTAGGCACTCAGTCCAAAAACATTCAGTACTTC. Its protein product is CASSLGTQSKNIQYF.

This clonotype occurred many times. The gene calls are TRBV9 and TRBJ1-2, with unresolved D. This CDR3 region has 13 residues. CDR1 is SGDLS, CDR2 YYNGEE, per germline. Trimming took off 0 bases at V and 3 bases at J, with 6 bases between the two ends. The CDR3 spells CASSVGGDYGYTF. For the CDR3, the DNA is TGTGCCAGCAGCGTAGGGGGAGACTATGGCTACACCTTC.

The table lists this clonotype with many counts. This chain links TRBV20-1 with TRBJ1-2; D uncertain. The V gene's germline CDR1 is DFQATT and CDR2 SNEGSKA (reference sequence). The CDR3 runs 11 residues. V was clipped by 0 bases and J by 7 bases, with 6 bases between them. The CDR3 DNA reads TGCAGTGCTAGAGATCATCCTGGCTACACCTTC. Its protein product is CSARDHPGYTF.

In its sample, this clonotype was seen a few times. This chain links TRBV5-1 with TRBJ1-5, with 7 positions matching TRBD1. Losses at the gene ends were 0 bases for V and 5 bases for J; bases not matched to a gene: 5. Per germline, CDR1 SGHRS and CDR2 YFSETQ. This CDR3 is built from 15 residues. For the CDR3, the DNA is TGCGCCAGCAGCTTGGGGGCAGGGGGAGATCAGCCCCAGCATTTT. Amino acids: CASSLGAGGDQPQHF.